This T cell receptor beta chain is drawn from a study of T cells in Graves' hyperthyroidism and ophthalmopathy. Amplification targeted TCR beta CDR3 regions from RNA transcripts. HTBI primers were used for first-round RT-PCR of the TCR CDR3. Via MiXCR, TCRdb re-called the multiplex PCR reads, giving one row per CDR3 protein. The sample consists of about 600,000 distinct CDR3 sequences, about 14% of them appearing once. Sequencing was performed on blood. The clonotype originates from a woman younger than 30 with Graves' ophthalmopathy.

The CDR3 DNA follows: TGTGCCACCGGGAGCGGTCCCGGGGAGCTGTTTTTT. Its translation: CATGSGPGELFF. The chain uses TRBV24-1 and TRBJ2-2, with D possibly matching TRBD2 (5 bases). The CDR3 has 12 residues. Germline V gene lookup returns CDR1 KGHDR and CDR2 SFDVKD. With 9 bases removed from V and 6 bases from J, the gap between germline ends came to 10 bases.